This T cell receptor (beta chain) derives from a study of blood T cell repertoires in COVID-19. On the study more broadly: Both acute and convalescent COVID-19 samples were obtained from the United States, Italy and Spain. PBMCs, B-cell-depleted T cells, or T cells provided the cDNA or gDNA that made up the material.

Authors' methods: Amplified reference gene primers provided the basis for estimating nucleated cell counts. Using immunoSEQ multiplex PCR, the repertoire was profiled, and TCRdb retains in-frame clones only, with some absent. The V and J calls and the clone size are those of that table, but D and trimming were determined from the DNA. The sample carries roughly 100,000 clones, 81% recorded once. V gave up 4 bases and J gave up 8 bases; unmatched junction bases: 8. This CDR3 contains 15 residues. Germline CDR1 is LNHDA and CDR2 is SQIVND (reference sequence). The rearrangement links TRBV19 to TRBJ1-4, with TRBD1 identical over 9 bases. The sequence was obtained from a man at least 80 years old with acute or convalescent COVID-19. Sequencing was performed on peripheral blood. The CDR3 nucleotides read TGTGCCAGTAGTACCCGGACAGGGGAAAACGAAAAACTGTTTTTT. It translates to CASSTRTGENEKLFF.